This T cell receptor (beta chain) stems from a study of shared clonotypes between healthy human individuals. Across the study: Donors, aged 18 to 49, were a couple of women and a few men. A donor's plate count was three for CD4 naive and three for CD4 memory; CD8 naive had two and CD8 memory one.

Assay: immunoSEQ multiplex PCR; the TCRdb copy retains only in-frame clones and omits some. In the table there are roughly 2,000,000 clones, approximately 94% of which are singletons. Positive CCR7 selection of CD45RO-negative cells yielded the naive CD8 cells, and terminally differentiated effector memory CD45RA+ cells were excluded. The TCR comes from a man aged 18 to 29 in good health. What was sequenced was naive CD8+ T cells sorted from blood.

The CDR3 reads CASSFDSFPYEQYF. CDR3 in DNA: TGTGCCAGCAGCTTCGACTCTTTTCCCTACGAGCAGTACTTC. This rearrangement joins TRBV11-2 to TRBJ2-7, with D unclear. V shed 3 bases and J shed 2 bases, with 11 bases lying between them. The CDR3 length is 14 residues. CDR1 SGHAT and CDR2 FQNNGV come from the germline V gene.